These 11 T cell receptor beta chains originate from one sample sequenced in a study of cytomegalovirus exposure and HLA in healthy donors. The study ran its PCR with 60 Vbeta and 13 Jbeta primers. The table came from immunoSEQ multiplex PCR; TCRdb's copy has only in-frame clones and leaves some out. Here the sample spans some 190,000 clones, 82% being singletons. Sequencing was performed on PBMCs. All receptors derive from a man between 40 and 49 years old in good health and CMV-seronegative.

In its sample, this clone was seen a few times. The chain carries TRBV4-1 and TRBJ2-1, with 9 bases identical to TRBD1. The CDR3 is 22 residues long. The germline gives CDR1 MGHRA, CDR2 YSYEKL. Unmatched junction bases numbered 21, after V lost 3 bases and J lost 0 bases. As DNA, the CDR3 is TGCGCCAGCAGCCAGCAACCTTCCGGGACAGGGCTTATCCCAAGCTCCTACAATGAGCAGTTCTTC. It encodes CASSQQPSGTGLIPSSYNEQFF.

This chain joins TRBV7-2 and TRBJ1-2, with D perhaps TRBD1 (6 bases). Germline values: CDR1 SGHTA, CDR2 FQGNSA. This CDR3 spans 14 amino acids. Trimming shortened V by 2 bases and J by 8 bases, and 15 bases separated the two germline ends. CDR3 residues: CASSLWGGQGGYTF. Here the CDR3 DNA reads TGTGCCAGCAGCTTATGGGGGGGACAAGGGGGCTACACCTTC.

This clone was counted a few times. This chain joins TRBV10-2 and TRBJ1-5; no definite D call. Germline CDR1 is WSHSY and CDR2 is SAAADI. Trimming left V 0 bases short and J 4 bases short, with 16 bases between. The CDR3 has 17 residues. Written as DNA, the CDR3 is TGCGCCAGCAGTGAGTCGCGGGTTAGGGCCTCAAATCAGCCCCAGCATTTT. Translated, it gives CASSESRVRASNQPQHF.

This rearrangement joins TRBV7-6 to TRBJ1-6; tentative D call: TRBD1 (5 bases). The CDR3 totals 13 residues. CDR1 is SGHVS and CDR2 is FNYEAQ in the germline V gene. V was shortened by 6 bases and J by 7 bases, with 10 bases between the two germline ends. As DNA, the CDR3 is TGTGCCAGCAGTAGGTCAGGGAATTCACCCCTCCACTTT. Translation: CASSRSGNSPLHF. Looking up the rest from reference TRBV7-6 and TRBJ1-6 gives the full variable domain: GAGVSQSPRYKVTKRGQDVALRCDPISGHVSLYWYRQALGQGPEFLTYFNYEAQQDKSGLPNDRFSAERPEGSISTLTIQRTEQRDSAMYRCASSRSGNSPLHFGNGTRLTVT.

V gene TRBV28 combines with J gene TRBJ2-5; the match to TRBD2 covers 11 bases. This CDR3 contains 13 residues. Germline lookup yields CDR1 MDHEN and CDR2 SYDVKM. Unmatched junction bases numbered 7, after V lost 3 bases and J lost 13 bases. CDR3 in amino acids: CASSLVSGGAPYF. CDR3 in DNA: TGTGCCAGCAGTTTGGTTAGCGGGGGGGCCCCGTACTTC.

The genes are TRBV28 and TRBJ1-2, with 8 positions matching TRBD1. The CDR3 length is 17 residues. The junction had 17 bases not matched to a gene; V was cut back by 5 bases and J by 6 bases. Germline values: CDR1 MDHEN, CDR2 SYDVKM. CDR3 bases: TGTGCCAGCAGTCCCATGGGGACAGGAGGAATGGTAAATGGCTACACCTTC. Translation gives CASSPMGTGGMVNGYTF.

The chain couples TRBV29-1 to TRBJ2-2; no clear D. Trimming pared 6 bases from V and 6 bases from J, leaving 14 bases between. Germline V gives CDR1 SQVTM, CDR2 ANQGSEA. This CDR3 comprises 13 residues. The CDR3 bases are TGCAGCGTATTGAGTACAAGCGCCGGGGAGCTGTTTTTT. It encodes CSVLSTSAGELFF.

The V gene is TRBV11-2, the J gene TRBJ2-1; TRBD2 aligns across 8 bases. This CDR3 spans 19 amino acids. V lost 0 bases, J lost 12 bases, and 22 bases stayed unmatched. Germline V gives CDR1 SGHAT, CDR2 FQNNGV. The CDR3 DNA reads as TGTGCCAGCAGCTTAGATCGGGGAGCGGGAGATCTTAGAGGGGTTTTGCAGTTCTTC. It encodes CASSLDRGAGDLRGVLQFF.

The chain links TRBV6-6 to TRBJ2-3; TRBD1 might be the D (6 bases). CDR3 length: 13 amino acids. CDR1 is MNHNY and CDR2 is SVGAGI in the germline V gene (reference sequence). The V end lost 8 bases, the J end lost 4 bases, and 13 bases lay between the germline ends. DNA for the CDR3: TGTGCCAGCGGATCGACAGGTCCAGATACGCAGTATTTT. Amino acids: CASGSTGPDTQYF.

The chain joins TRBV19 to TRBJ1-2; the match to TRBD1 covers 7 bases. In germline, CDR1 is LNHDA, CDR2 SQIVND (reference sequence). With V trimmed by 3 bases and J by 0 bases, 16 bases remained unmatched. The CDR3 has 19 amino acids. CDR3 coding DNA: TGTGCCAGTAGTATTAGCCCTTTCTCCGGGACAGCTCCTAACTATGGCTACACCTTC. Protein: CASSISPFSGTAPNYGYTF.

The chain is built from TRBV29-1 and TRBJ2-7, with no clear D. The CDR3 has 13 amino acids. CDR1 is SQVTM, CDR2 ANQGSEA, per germline. V dropped 1 base and J dropped 4 bases, with 11 bases sitting between them. The CDR3 here is CSVEAGARYEQYF. CDR3 bases: TGCAGCGTTGAAGCGGGTGCCCGGTACGAGCAGTACTTC.